This T cell receptor beta chain was found in a study of shared clonotypes between healthy human individuals. Across the study: Donors were two women and a few men aged 18 to 49.

CD45RO-negative cells were positively selected for CCR7, leaving out terminally differentiated effector memory CD45RA+ cells. With respect to this clone: Its antigen remains unidentified.

Study-wide results and limits: It was the non-shared clonotypes that had lower generation probabilities than clonotypes shared by all four donors. Memory subsets had estimated richness that was generally smaller than that of naive subsets.

The CDR3 length is 16 residues. Looked up from germline, CDR1 is MDHEN and CDR2 is SYDVKM. The V and J ends lost 6 bases and 0 bases respectively, with 18 bases between them. Generated by immunoSEQ multiplex PCR, the TCRdb table keeps only in-frame clones and is missing some. The sample lists more than 2 million clones; just over 90% were seen once. The sample comprised naive CD8+ T cells from PBMCs. The rearrangement links TRBV28 to TRBJ2-7; D is possibly TRBD1 (5 bases). The receptor was isolated from a man aged 18 to 29 in good health. Some clones in this sample may be carry-over from other donors' samples. CDR3 protein: CASSPNRGRASYEQYF. The CDR3 DNA reads TGTGCCAGCAGCCCCAACCGCGGCAGGGCCTCCTACGAGCAGTACTTC.